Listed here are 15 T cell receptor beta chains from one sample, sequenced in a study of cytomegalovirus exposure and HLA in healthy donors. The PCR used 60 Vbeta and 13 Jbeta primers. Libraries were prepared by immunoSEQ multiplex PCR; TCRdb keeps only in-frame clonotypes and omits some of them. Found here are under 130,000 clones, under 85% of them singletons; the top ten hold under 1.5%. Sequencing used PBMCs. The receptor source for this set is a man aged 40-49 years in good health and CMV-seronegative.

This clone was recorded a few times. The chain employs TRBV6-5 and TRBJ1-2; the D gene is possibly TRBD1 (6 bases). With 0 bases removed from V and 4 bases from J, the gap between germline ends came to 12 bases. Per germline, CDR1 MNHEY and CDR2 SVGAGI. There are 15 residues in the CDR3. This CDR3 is CASSYSGQGTYGYTF. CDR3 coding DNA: TGTGCCAGCAGTTACTCGGGCCAGGGGACCTATGGCTACACCTTC.

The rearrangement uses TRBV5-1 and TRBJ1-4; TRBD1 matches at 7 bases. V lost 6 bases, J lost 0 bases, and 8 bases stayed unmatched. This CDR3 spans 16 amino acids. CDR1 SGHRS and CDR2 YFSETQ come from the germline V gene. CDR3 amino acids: CASTVGDRATNEKLFF. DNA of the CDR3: TGCGCCAGCACGGTAGGAGACAGGGCAACTAATGAAAAACTGTTTTTT.

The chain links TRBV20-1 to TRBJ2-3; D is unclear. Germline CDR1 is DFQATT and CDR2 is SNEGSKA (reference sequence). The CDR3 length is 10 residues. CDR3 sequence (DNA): TGCAGCGCGGATGCAGATACGCAGTATTTT. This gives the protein CSADADTQYF.

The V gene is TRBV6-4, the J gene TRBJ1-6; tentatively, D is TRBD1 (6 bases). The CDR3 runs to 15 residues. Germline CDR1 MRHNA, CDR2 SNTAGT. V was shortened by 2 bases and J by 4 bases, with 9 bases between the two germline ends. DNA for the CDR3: TGTGCCAGCAGTGACACAGGGTTGTATAATTCACCCCTCCACTTT. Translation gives CASSDTGLYNSPLHF.

CDR3 loop: CASSEYVGGQETQYF. For the CDR3, the DNA is TGCGCCAGCAGTGAGTACGTAGGGGGACAAGAGACCCAGTACTTC. This chain joins TRBV10-2 and TRBJ2-5; D might be TRBD1 (6 bases). This CDR3 spans 15 amino acids. Trimming removed 1 base from V and 2 bases from J, with 11 bases in between. Germline values: CDR1 WSHSY, CDR2 SAAADI.

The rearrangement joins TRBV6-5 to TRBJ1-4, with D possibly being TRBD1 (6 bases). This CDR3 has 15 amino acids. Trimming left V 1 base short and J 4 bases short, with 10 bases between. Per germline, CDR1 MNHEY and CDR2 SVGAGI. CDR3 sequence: CASSYLQGDNEKLFF. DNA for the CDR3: TGTGCCAGCAGTTACTTACAGGGAGATAATGAAAAACTGTTTTTT.

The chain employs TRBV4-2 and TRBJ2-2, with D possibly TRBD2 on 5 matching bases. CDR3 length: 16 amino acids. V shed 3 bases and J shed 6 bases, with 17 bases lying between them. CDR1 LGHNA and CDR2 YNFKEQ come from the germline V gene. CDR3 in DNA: TGTGCCAGCAGCCAGGAAGGGAGCACGGGATCCGGGGAGCTGTTTTTT. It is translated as CASSQEGSTGSGELFF.

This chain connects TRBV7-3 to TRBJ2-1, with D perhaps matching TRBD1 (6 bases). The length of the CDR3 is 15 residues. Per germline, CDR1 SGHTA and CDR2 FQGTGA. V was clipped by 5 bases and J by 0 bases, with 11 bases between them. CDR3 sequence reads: CASSVGDTSYNEQFF. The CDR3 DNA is TGTGCCAGCAGCGTAGGGGACACCTCCTACAATGAGCAGTTCTTC. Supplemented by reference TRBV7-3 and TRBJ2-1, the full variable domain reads GAGVSQTPSNKVTEKGKYVELRCDPISGHTALYWYRQSLGQGPEFLIYFQGTGAADDSGLPNDRFFAVRPEGSVSTLKIQRTERGDSAVYLCASSVGDTSYNEQFFGPGTRLTVL.

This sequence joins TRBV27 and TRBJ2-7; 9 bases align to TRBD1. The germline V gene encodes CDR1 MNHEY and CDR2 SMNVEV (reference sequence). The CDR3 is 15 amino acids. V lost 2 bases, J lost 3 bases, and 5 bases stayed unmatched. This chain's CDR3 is CASSLKGQGFYEQYF. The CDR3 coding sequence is TGTGCCAGCAGTTTAAAGGGACAGGGTTTCTACGAGCAGTACTTC.

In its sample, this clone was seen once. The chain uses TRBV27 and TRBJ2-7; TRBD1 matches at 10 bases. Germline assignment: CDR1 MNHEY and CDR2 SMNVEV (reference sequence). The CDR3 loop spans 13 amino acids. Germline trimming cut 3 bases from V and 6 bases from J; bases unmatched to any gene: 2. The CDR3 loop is CASSLGTGAEQYF. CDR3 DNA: TGTGCCAGCAGTTTGGGGACAGGGGCCGAGCAGTACTTC.

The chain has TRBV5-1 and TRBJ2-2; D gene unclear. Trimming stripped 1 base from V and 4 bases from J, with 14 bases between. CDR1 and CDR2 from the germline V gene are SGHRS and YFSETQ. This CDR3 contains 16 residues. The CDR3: CASSLSASPFTGELFF. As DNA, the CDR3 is TGCGCCAGCAGCTTGAGTGCGTCGCCTTTCACCGGGGAGCTGTTTTTT.

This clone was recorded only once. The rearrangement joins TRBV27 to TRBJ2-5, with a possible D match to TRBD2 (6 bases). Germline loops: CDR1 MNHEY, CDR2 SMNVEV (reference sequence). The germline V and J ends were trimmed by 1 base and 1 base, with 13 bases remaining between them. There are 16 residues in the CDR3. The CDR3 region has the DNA TGTGCCAGCAGTTTATTAGCCGGGCGGGGCCAAGAGACCCAGTACTTC. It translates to CASSLLAGRGQETQYF.

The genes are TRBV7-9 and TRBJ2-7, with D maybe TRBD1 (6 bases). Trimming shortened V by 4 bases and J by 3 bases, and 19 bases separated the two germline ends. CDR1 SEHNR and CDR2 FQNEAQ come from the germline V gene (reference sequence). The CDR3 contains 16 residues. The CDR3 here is CASSSSKQGWGYEQYF. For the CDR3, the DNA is TGTGCCAGCAGCTCTAGCAAACAGGGATGGGGCTACGAGCAGTACTTC.

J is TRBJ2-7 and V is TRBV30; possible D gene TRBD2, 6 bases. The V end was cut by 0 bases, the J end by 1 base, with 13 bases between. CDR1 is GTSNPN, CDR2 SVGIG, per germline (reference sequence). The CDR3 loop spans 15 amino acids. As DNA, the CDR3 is TGTGCCTGGAGTGTACGATCGGGAGCTTCCTACGAGCAGTACTTC. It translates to CAWSVRSGASYEQYF.

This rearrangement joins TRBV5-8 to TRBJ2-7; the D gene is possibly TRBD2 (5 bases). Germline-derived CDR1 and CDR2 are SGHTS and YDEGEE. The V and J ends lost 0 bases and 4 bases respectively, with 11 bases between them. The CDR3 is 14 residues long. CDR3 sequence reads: CASSLEGSGYEQYF. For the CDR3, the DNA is TGTGCCAGCAGCTTGGAAGGTTCGGGGTACGAGCAGTACTTC.